The subject of this entry is one T cell receptor beta chain. This sample is drawn from a study of multiple sclerosis patients with progressive multifocal leukoencephalopathy. Turning to the study itself: Multiple sclerosis patients on natalizumab who never developed PML served as longitudinally sampled controls.

The assay was run at survey level. Using immunoSEQ multiplex PCR, the repertoire was profiled, and TCRdb retains in-frame clones only, with some absent. The top ten clones hold roughly 1.5% of a sample with 30,000 or so clones, around nine tenths of them seen once. CDR1 is DFQATT and CDR2 is SNEGSKA in the germline V gene (reference sequence). CDR3 size: 11 residues. V lost 1 base and J 3 bases, leaving 4 bases between the germline ends. Time point described: before natalizumab initiation. The T0 samples predate the first natalizumab infusion. The rearrangement links TRBV20-1 to TRBJ2-7, with D unresolved. Source material: PBMCs. The receptor was isolated from a human donor with multiple sclerosis. In DNA, the CDR3 is TGCAGTGCTAGAGGGGACTACGAGCAGTACTTC. This encodes CSARGDYEQYF.